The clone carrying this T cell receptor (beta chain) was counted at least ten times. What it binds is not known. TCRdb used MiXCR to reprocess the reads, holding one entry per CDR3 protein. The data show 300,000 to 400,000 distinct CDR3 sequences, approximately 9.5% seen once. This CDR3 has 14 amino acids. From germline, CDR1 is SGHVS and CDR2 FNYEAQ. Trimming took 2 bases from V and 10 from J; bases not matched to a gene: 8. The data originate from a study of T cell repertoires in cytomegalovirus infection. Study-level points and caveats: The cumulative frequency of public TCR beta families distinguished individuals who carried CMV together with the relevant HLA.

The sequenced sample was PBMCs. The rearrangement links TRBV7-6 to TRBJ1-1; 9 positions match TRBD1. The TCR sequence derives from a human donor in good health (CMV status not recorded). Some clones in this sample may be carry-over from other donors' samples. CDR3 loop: CASSLNRGQGGAFF. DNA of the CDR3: TGTGCCAGCAGCTTAAACAGGGGGCAGGGCGGAGCTTTCTTT.